The present TCR beta chain was sequenced within a study of control samples from healthy donors and cancer patients (dated by TCRdb to 2020 to 2022). On this clone itself: Its antigen target is currently unknown. A junction end diverges from the germline sequence, so it may reflect a read error.

The receptor library was made with the immunoSEQ multiplex PCR assay. The immuneACCESS repertoire file appears here via TCRdb, limited to in-frame rearrangements. These files lack a portion of the clones; in checked studies, under half of the deficit traces to unresolved V genes, and the cause of the others is not known. The sample data list about 89,000 clones, and about nine tenths of these were observed just once. More than 20% of the sample lies in the top ten. This clonotype originated in a man aged 25-45 years in good health. Sequencing was performed on blood.

The CDR3 has the sequence CATSPGQGFSRANVLTF. The DNA is TGTGCCACCAGTCCGGGACAGGGATTCTCTAGGGCCAACGTCCTGACTTTC. Here the chain combines TRBV24-1 and TRBJ2-6; TRBD1 aligns with 9 central bases. CDR1 and CDR2, per the germline V gene, are KGHDR and SFDVKD. The CDR3 goes from the cysteine to the phenylalanine over 17 residues. Left in the record is the CDR3 DNA by itself, 51 bases read in frame from the first base.